The clone carrying this T cell receptor beta chain was picked up one time. The data were taken from a study of blood T cell repertoires in COVID-19. Study-level information: Specimens from acute and convalescent COVID-19 originated in the United States, Italy and Spain. T cells, B-cell-depleted T cells, or PBMCs provided the cDNA or gDNA that served as material.

Study processing details: Scientists estimated how many nucleated cells there were by amplifying reference gene primers. The table came from immunoSEQ multiplex PCR; TCRdb's copy has only in-frame clones and leaves some out. That table supplies the V and J calls and clone size; D and trimming were determined from the DNA. The sample holds around 68,000 clones, approximately 79% seen once. Germline V gene sequence: CDR1 SGDLS, CDR2 YYNGEE. The V end lost 4 bases, the J end lost 3 bases, and 14 bases lay between the germline ends. The CDR3 totals 14 residues. The sequenced sample consisted of peripheral blood. The origin of this receptor is a woman in her forties or fifties with acute or convalescent COVID-19. The gene calls are TRBV9 and TRBJ2-7; perhaps TRBD2 as D (6 bases). The CDR3 protein is CASSTGPGGYEQYF. DNA of the CDR3: TGTGCCAGCAGCACCGGGCCCGGGGGCTACGAGCAGTACTTC.